This T cell receptor beta chain was captured by sequencing in a study of blood T cells in healthy people across ages. The second PCR ran about 7 to 12 cycles with a sample-barcoded 5' primer and J-beta primers. TCRdb reprocessed the 5' RACE reads via MiXCR and lists one record per CDR3 protein. This sample has 1.2 million to 1.5 million distinct CDR3 sequences, with 42% found just once. CDR3 size: 13 residues. Germline V gene data show CDR1 as MNHEY and CDR2 as SVGEGT. Trimming removed 0 bases at V and 12 bases at J, with 12 bases between. The rearrangement links TRBV6-2 or TRBV6-3 to TRBJ1-5; D may be TRBD1 (5 bases). The sequence was obtained from a woman between 18 and 30 years old in good health. Source material: blood. CDR3 in amino acids: CASSYSRDEIQHF. CDR3 DNA sequence: TGTGCCAGCAGTTACTCGAGGGACGAGATCCAGCATTTT.